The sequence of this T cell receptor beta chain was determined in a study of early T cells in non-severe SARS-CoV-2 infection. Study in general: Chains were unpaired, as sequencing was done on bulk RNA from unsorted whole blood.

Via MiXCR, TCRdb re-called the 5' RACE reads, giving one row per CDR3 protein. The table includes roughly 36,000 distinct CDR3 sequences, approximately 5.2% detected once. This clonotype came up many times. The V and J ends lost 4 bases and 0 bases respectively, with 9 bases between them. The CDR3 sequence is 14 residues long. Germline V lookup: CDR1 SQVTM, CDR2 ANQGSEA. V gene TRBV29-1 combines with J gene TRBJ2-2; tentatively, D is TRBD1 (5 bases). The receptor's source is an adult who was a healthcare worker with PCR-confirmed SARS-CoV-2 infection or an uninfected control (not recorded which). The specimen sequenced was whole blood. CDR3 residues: CSVANRSNTGELFF. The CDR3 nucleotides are TGCAGCGTTGCTAACAGGTCGAACACCGGGGAGCTGTTTTTT.